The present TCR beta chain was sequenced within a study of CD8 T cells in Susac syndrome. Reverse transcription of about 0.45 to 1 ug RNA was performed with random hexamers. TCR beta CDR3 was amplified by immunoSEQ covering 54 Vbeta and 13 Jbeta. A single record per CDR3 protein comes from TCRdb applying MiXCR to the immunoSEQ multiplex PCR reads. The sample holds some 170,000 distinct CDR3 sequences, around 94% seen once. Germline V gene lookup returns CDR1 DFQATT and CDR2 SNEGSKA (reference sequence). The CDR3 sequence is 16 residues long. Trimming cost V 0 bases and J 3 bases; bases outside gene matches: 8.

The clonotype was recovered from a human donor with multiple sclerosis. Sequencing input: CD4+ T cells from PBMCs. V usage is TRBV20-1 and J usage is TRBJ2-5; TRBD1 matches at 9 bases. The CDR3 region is CSARDSGGTGKETQYF. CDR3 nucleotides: TGCAGTGCTAGAGATTCTGGCGGGACAGGGAAAGAGACCCAGTACTTC.